Listed here is a single T cell receptor (beta chain). Its specificity is unknown. The data derive from a study of T cell repertoires in cytomegalovirus infection. Background on the study: A matching HLA type, together with CMV infection, was signaled by public TCR beta signatures.

The V segment lost 1 base and the J segment 6 bases; nucleotides outside the gene matches: 5. The germline V gene has CDR1 SGHNT and CDR2 YYREEE (reference sequence). The CDR3 covers 15 residues. TCRdb re-called the reads with MiXCR, one entry per CDR3 protein. The sample has about 500,000 distinct CDR3 sequences, 30% to 40% seen once. The receptor comes from a human donor in good health (CMV status not recorded). Some clones in this sample may be carry-over from other donors' samples. This chain joins TRBV5-4 and TRBJ2-2; 8 bases are a match to TRBD2. The sample was cultured PBMCs, taken from culture after CMV antigen stimulation. CDR3 sequence (DNA): TGTGCCAGCAGCTTGAGCGCGGGACTAGCCGGGGAGCTGTTTTTT. Residues: CASSLSAGLAGELFF. Based on the CDR3 plus reference TRBV5-4 and TRBJ2-2, the full variable domain is ETGVTQSPTHLIKTRGQQVTLRCSSQSGHNTVSWYQQALGQGPQFIFQYYREEENGRGNFPPRFSGLQFPNYSSELNVNALELDDSALYLCASSLSAGLAGELFFGEGSRLTVL.